These 11 T cell receptor beta chains were all obtained from the same sample, sequenced in a study of blood T cell repertoires in COVID-19. Generated by immunoSEQ multiplex PCR, the TCRdb table keeps only in-frame clones and is missing some. The sample lists roughly 80,000 clones, about 82% occurring once. Sequencing was carried out using peripheral blood. These receptors were collected from a woman in her fifties or sixties with acute or convalescent COVID-19.

J is TRBJ1-6 and V is TRBV9, with TRBD1 as a possible D gene (5 bases). V lost 7 bases and J 1 base, leaving 9 bases between the germline ends. This CDR3 comprises 14 residues. From germline, CDR1 is SGDLS and CDR2 YYNGEE. The CDR3 sequence is CASGGVSYNSPLHF. CDR3 coding DNA: TGTGCCAGCGGAGGGGTGTCCTATAATTCACCCCTCCACTTT.

J is TRBJ2-7 and V is TRBV7-2; D might be TRBD2 (7 bases). CDR1 is SGHTA and CDR2 is FQGNSA in the germline V gene. This CDR3 spans 14 amino acids. V was cut by 2 bases and J by 2 bases, with 10 bases left in between. This CDR3 reads CASSLRGGPYEQYF. The CDR3, as DNA: TGTGCCAGCAGCTTAAGGGGGGGGCCCTACGAGCAGTACTTC.

The chain uses TRBV30 and TRBJ2-7; D may be TRBD2 (5 bases). The length of the CDR3 is 13 residues. Trimming pared 4 bases from V and 7 bases from J, leaving 17 bases between. Germline assignment: CDR1 GTSNPN and CDR2 SVGIG (reference sequence). The CDR3 is CAWKAWELREQYF. For the CDR3, the DNA is TGTGCCTGGAAAGCTTGGGAGCTGAGGGAGCAGTACTTC.

The chain joins TRBV19 to TRBJ1-3; D uncertain. Germline V gives CDR1 LNHDA, CDR2 SQIVND (reference sequence). V was pared by 3 bases and J by 0 bases, with 6 bases between. The CDR3 is 14 amino acids. CDR3: CASSMETSGNTIYF. As DNA, the CDR3 is TGTGCCAGTAGTATGGAGACCTCTGGAAACACCATATATTTT.

The chain has TRBV5-5 and TRBJ2-6, with D possibly being TRBD2 (5 bases). CDR1 and CDR2 from the germline V gene are SGHKS and YYEKEE (reference sequence). Deletions cut 1 base from V and 2 bases from J, with 7 bases between. This CDR3 has 15 amino acids. The CDR3 coding sequence is TGTGCCAGCAGCTTGTCGAGGGCTGGGGCCAACGTCCTGACTTTC. Residues: CASSLSRAGANVLTF.

The V call is TRBV9, the J call TRBJ1-2; tentative D call: TRBD1 (6 bases). This CDR3 has 12 amino acids. The germline V gene has CDR1 SGDLS and CDR2 YYNGEE. V lost 1 base, J lost 8 bases, and 9 bases lay in between. CDR3 in amino acids: CASSVQGFGYTF. The CDR3 DNA reads as TGTGCCAGCAGCGTACAGGGGTTCGGCTACACCTTC.

V usage is TRBV5-1 and J usage is TRBJ2-7, with 8 bases that match TRBD1. The CDR3 consists of 15 residues. With V trimmed by 4 bases and J by 2 bases, 8 bases remained unmatched. Germline-derived CDR1 and CDR2 are SGHRS and YFSETQ. Written as DNA, the CDR3 is TGCGCCAGCAGCGTCGCCGGGACAGGAGCCTACGAGCAGTACTTC. Encoded protein: CASSVAGTGAYEQYF.

The chain links TRBV10-3 to TRBJ2-7, with 8 positions matching TRBD1. Germline CDR1 is ENHRY and CDR2 is SYGVKD. Trimming removed 3 bases from V and 2 bases from J; junction bases left unmatched: 3. This CDR3 contains 14 residues. The CDR3 reads CAISEQGVPYEQYF. The CDR3 region has the DNA TGTGCCATCAGTGAACAGGGGGTACCCTACGAGCAGTACTTC.

This chain links TRBV28 with TRBJ1-1; D is possibly TRBD1 (5 bases). The CDR3 has 13 residues. Germline V gives CDR1 MDHEN, CDR2 SYDVKM. V was cut by 6 bases and J by 0 bases, with 8 bases left in between. CDR3 DNA sequence: TGTGCCAGCAGCAGACAGCTGAACACTGAAGCTTTCTTT. Protein product: CASSRQLNTEAFF.

The CDR3 nucleotides are TGTGCCATCAGTGAAGCAGGGACAGGCCTTAACTATGGCTACACCTTC. Translating gives CAISEAGTGLNYGYTF. This chain links TRBV10-3 with TRBJ1-2, with 8 bases lining up with TRBD1. CDR1 ENHRY and CDR2 SYGVKD come from the germline V gene. V was clipped by 3 bases and J by 1 base; unmatched bases: 7. CDR3 size: 16 residues.

V gene TRBV3-1 (or the pseudogene TRBV3-2) combines with J gene TRBJ1-1; 9 nucleotides align to TRBD1. Germline CDR1 reads LGHDT; CDR2 reads YNNKEL (reference sequence). CDR3 length equals 13 residues. CDR3 DNA sequence: TGTGCTAAACAGGGGGCCCTAAGGGCTGAAGCTTTCTTT. Protein: CAKQGALRAEAFF.